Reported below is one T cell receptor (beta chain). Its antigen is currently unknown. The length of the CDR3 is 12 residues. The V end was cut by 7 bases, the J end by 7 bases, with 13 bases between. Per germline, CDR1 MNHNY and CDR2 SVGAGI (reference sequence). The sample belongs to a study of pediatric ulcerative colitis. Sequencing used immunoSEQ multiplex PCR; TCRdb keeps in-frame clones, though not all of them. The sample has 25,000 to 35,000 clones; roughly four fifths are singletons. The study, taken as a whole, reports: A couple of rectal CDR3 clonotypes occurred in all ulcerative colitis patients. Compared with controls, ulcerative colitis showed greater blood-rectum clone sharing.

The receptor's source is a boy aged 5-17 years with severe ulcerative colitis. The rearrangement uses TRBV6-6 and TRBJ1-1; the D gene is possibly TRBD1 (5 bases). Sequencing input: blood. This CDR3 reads CASIIGGVEAFF. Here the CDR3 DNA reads TGTGCCAGCATAATCGGAGGGGTTGAAGCTTTCTTT.